Only a few counts were recorded for the clone carrying this T cell receptor (beta chain). Trimming at V came to 5 bases and at J to 0 bases, leaving 4 bases not matched to a gene. The CDR3 length is 15 residues. The germline V gene has CDR1 SNHLY and CDR2 FYNNEI. This specimen belongs to a study of OX40 agonist ivuxolimab in advanced cancers. Produced via immunoSEQ multiplex PCR; TCRdb's table is partial and in-frame only. The sample lists around 50,000 clones, more than 70% occurring once. The clonotype comes from an adult with an advanced solid tumor such as melanoma, head and neck, liver or kidney cancer. The sequencing here drew on CD4+ or CD8+ T cells sorted from blood, taken in a trial of the OX40 agonist ivuxolimab. The chain carries TRBV2 and TRBJ2-7; TRBD2 matches at 10 bases. The CDR3 nucleotides are TGTGCCAGCAGTCTGACTAGCGGGCTCTCCTACGAGCAGTACTTC. This encodes CASSLTSGLSYEQYF.